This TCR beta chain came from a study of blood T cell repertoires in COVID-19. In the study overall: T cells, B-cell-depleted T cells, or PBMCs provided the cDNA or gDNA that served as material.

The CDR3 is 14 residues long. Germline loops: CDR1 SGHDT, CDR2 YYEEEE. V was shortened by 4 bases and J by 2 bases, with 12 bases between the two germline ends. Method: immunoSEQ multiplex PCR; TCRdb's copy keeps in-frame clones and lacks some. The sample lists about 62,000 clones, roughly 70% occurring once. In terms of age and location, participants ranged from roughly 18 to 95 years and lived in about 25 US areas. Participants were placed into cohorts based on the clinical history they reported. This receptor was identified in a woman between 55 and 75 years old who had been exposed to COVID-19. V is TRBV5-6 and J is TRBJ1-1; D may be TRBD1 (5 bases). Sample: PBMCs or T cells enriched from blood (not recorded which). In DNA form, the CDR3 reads TGTGCCAGCAGCATACAGGAGTATAACACTGAAGCTTTCTTT. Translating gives CASSIQEYNTEAFF.